The rows below give T cell receptor beta chains drawn from one sample of a study of cytomegalovirus exposure and HLA in healthy donors. Only in-frame clones appear in the TCRdb table, and some are missing; sequencing was by immunoSEQ multiplex PCR. Of around 130,000 clones listed, approximately 87% are singletons. The sample taken for sequencing was PBMCs. The receptors here all came from a woman aged 30 to 39 in good health and CMV-seronegative. CDR3s include the opening cysteine and the closing phenylalanine or tryptophan. The order of the fields is V gene, J gene, clone size, D gene, CDR3 protein, CDR3 DNA. A D gene is named only where the DNA matches it firmly. Only part of the rows carry a size: once, few, many, or a class if the clone is expanded.

TRBV9,TRBJ2-5,NA,NA,CASSPQGSVKTQYF,TGTGCCAGCAGCCCACAGGGTAGTGTAAAGACCCAGTACTTC
TRBV27,TRBJ2-7,NA,TRBD1,CASSRDSAYEQYF,TGTGCCAGCAGTAGGGACAGCGCCTACGAGCAGTACTTC
TRBV30,TRBJ2-3,NA,NA,CAWSGRWSTDTQYF,TGTGCCTGGAGTGGACGATGGAGTACAGATACGCAGTATTTT
TRBV19,TRBJ2-3,NA,TRBD1,CASSPGTGASTDTQYF,TGTGCCAGTAGTCCGGGGACAGGGGCTAGCACAGATACGCAGTATTTT
TRBV18,TRBJ2-3,NA,NA,CASSLNRGAPTDTQYF,TGTGCCAGCTCACTTAACCGGGGGGCGCCCACAGATACGCAGTATTTT
TRBV9,TRBJ1-2,NA,NA,CASSLAPGDGYTF,TGTGCCAGCAGCCTAGCCCCCGGGGATGGCTACACCTTC
TRBV9,TRBJ2-5,NA,NA,CASSAVGGTQETQYF,TGTGCCAGCTCCGCAGTGGGGGGGACACAAGAGACCCAGTACTTC
TRBV11-3,TRBJ2-2,NA,NA,CASSGGTNTGELFF,TGTGCGTCGTCAGGCGGGACGAACACCGGGGAGCTGTTTTTT
TRBV6-1,TRBJ2-7,NA,NA,CASGALWNEQYF,TGTGCCAGTGGGGCGCTTTGGAACGAGCAGTACTTC
TRBV9,TRBJ2-7,NA,TRBD1,CASSVGAGTGVYEQYF,TGTGCCAGCAGCGTTGGGGCGGGGACAGGGGTCTACGAGCAGTACTTC
TRBV9,TRBJ2-3,few,TRBD2,CASSVGLAVDTQYF,TGTGCCAGCAGCGTAGGACTAGCGGTAGATACGCAGTATTTT
TRBV7-2,TRBJ1-1,NA,NA,CASSGATALNTEAFF,TGTGCCAGCAGCGGGGCGACAGCACTGAACACTGAAGCTTTCTTT
TRBV30,TRBJ1-2,few,TRBD1,CAWSRDRDGYTF,TGTGCCTGGAGCCGGGACAGGGACGGCTACACCTTC
TRBV2,TRBJ2-1,NA,NA,CASSARTGRGDEQFF,TGTGCCAGCAGTGCTCGGACAGGGAGGGGAGATGAGCAGTTCTTC
TRBV19,TRBJ2-3,NA,NA,CASSIGRGSRETDTQYF,TGTGCCAGTAGTATAGGGAGAGGCAGTCGGGAGACAGATACGCAGTATTTT
TRBV13,TRBJ2-7,NA,TRBD1,CASSSDRGEQYF,TGTGCCAGCAGCTCCGACAGGGGCGAGCAGTACTTC
TRBV7-8,TRBJ1-5,NA,NA,CASSLVSGYSNQPQHF,TGTGCCAGCAGCTTAGTATCAGGTTATAGCAATCAGCCCCAGCATTTT
TRBV14,TRBJ1-4,NA,TRBD1,CASSREGTGTEKLFF,TGTGCCAGCAGCAGAGAGGGGACAGGCACCGAAAAACTGTTTTTT
TRBV7-8,TRBJ1-3,NA,NA,CASSLARSGGRNTIYF,TGTGCCAGCAGCTTAGCGAGATCCGGGGGTAGAAACACCATATATTTT
TRBV5-6,TRBJ1-2,NA,NA,CASSLAPGQPNYGYTF,TGTGCCAGCAGCTTGGCCCCCGGACAGCCTAACTATGGCTACACCTTC
TRBV27,TRBJ1-1,NA,NA,CASGRLGEGTEAFF,TGTGCCAGCGGACGGTTGGGGGAGGGCACTGAAGCTTTCTTT
TRBV18,TRBJ2-5,NA,NA,CASSPQGGGETQYF,TGTGCCAGCTCACCTCAGGGAGGGGGAGAGACCCAGTACTTC
TRBV29-1,TRBJ2-5,NA,NA,CSVIRQGLQETQYF,TGCAGCGTGATCCGACAGGGACTCCAAGAGACCCAGTACTTC
TRBV7-6,TRBJ1-5,once,NA,CASSLSGTNQPQHF,TGTGCCAGCAGCTTATCAGGGACTAATCAGCCCCAGCATTTT
TRBV9,TRBJ2-7,few,TRBD2,CASSPGLAPYEQYF,TGTGCCAGCAGCCCCGGACTAGCTCCCTACGAGCAGTACTTC
TRBV7-6,TRBJ2-1,NA,TRBD1,CASSLRTGGDGYNEQFF,TGTGCCAGCAGCCTAAGGACAGGGGGCGACGGGTACAATGAGCAGTTCTTC
TRBV9,TRBJ1-5,NA,NA,CASSVAPQANQPQHF,TGTGCCAGCAGCGTAGCTCCCCAGGCGAATCAGCCCCAGCATTTT
TRBV30,TRBJ2-7,NA,NA,CAWGPWGSRYEQYF,TGTGCCTGGGGCCCCTGGGGCTCCCGGTACGAGCAGTACTTC
TRBV5-1,TRBJ2-7,NA,NA,CASSFEGYEQYF,TGCGCCAGCAGCTTCGAGGGCTACGAGCAGTACTTC
TRBV6-5,TRBJ1-2,once,NA,CASSTNSGVWGYTF,TGTGCCAGCAGTACCAACTCAGGGGTATGGGGCTACACCTTC
TRBV5-1,TRBJ2-2,once,NA,CASSLARRAGTGELFF,TGCGCCAGCAGCTTGGCAAGGAGGGCTGGGACCGGGGAGCTGTTTTTT
TRBV11-3,TRBJ2-3,NA,TRBD2,CASSLEPDSLAGGTDTQYF,TGTGCCAGCAGCTTAGAACCCGACTCTCTAGCGGGGGGCACAGATACGCAGTATTTT
TRBV5-1,TRBJ1-2,NA,NA,CASSLNRDTQGYGYTF,TGCGCCAGCAGCTTGAACCGGGACACTCAAGGGTATGGCTACACCTTC
TRBV5-4,TRBJ1-2,NA,TRBD1,CALWTGSYGYTF,TGTGCCCTGTGGACAGGGTCCTATGGCTACACCTTC
TRBV5-1,TRBJ2-1,NA,TRBD2,CASTSPIGRGGGEQFF,TGCGCCAGCACCTCCCCTATCGGTCGGGGGGGCGGTGAGCAGTTCTTC
TRBV6-5,TRBJ1-5,few,NA,CASRIRVYSNQPQHF,TGTGCCAGCCGAATCAGGGTATATAGCAATCAGCCCCAGCATTTT
TRBV9,TRBJ2-5,NA,NA,CASSVDAGYKTQYF,TGTGCCAGCAGCGTAGATGCCGGGTACAAGACCCAGTACTTC
TRBV6-5,TRBJ1-1,NA,NA,CASSYTGVDTEAFF,TGTGCCAGCAGTTACACGGGGGTCGACACTGAAGCTTTCTTT
TRBV7-6,TRBJ2-7,few,TRBD2,CASSGGGDEQYF,TGTGCCAGCTCGGGGGGGGGCGACGAGCAGTACTTC
TRBV9,TRBJ2-7,NA,TRBD1,CASSPRDRAYEQYF,TGTGCCAGCAGCCCAAGGGACAGGGCCTACGAGCAGTACTTC
TRBV6-5,TRBJ1-5,once,NA,CASTSGAGGNQPQHF,TGTGCCAGCACATCAGGGGCCGGTGGGAATCAGCCCCAGCATTTT
TRBV5-1,TRBJ2-2,NA,TRBD2,CASSPGLAGGPNTGELFF,TGCGCCAGCAGCCCAGGACTAGCGGGGGGCCCAAACACCGGGGAGCTGTTTTTT
TRBV18,TRBJ1-3,NA,NA,CASSPPRDLAGNTIYF,TGTGCCAGCTCACCCCCTCGGGACTTGGCCGGAAACACCATATATTTT
TRBV15,TRBJ1-5,NA,TRBD1,CATSRGGQGKQPQHF,TGTGCCACCAGCAGAGGCGGACAGGGCAAGCAGCCCCAGCATTTT
TRBV6-6,TRBJ2-7,NA,TRBD1,CAASSGTGVYEQYF,TGTGCCGCCTCAAGTGGGACAGGTGTTTACGAGCAGTACTTC
TRBV30,TRBJ1-6,few,TRBD1,CAWSVRRQGAILENNSPLHF,TGTGCCTGGAGTGTACGGAGACAGGGTGCCATTCTAGAAAATAATTCACCCCTCCACTTT